Shown below are 21 T cell receptor beta chains from a single sample sequenced in a study of blood T cell repertoires in COVID-19. Sequencing used immunoSEQ multiplex PCR; TCRdb keeps in-frame clones, though not all of them. Among approximately 230,000 clones listed, about 88% were seen once. The specimen sequenced was peripheral blood. The receptors originated from a woman aged 40 to 55 who had recovered from COVID-19.

This clone was observed a single time. This chain connects TRBV7-2 to TRBJ2-4, with 8 bases identical to TRBD2. Germline-derived CDR1 and CDR2 are SGHTA and FQGNSA. V lost 4 bases to trimming and J lost 0 bases; unmatched junction nucleotides: 5. The CDR3 runs 16 residues. CDR3 in amino acids: CASSSDAGGAKNIQYF. The CDR3 nucleotides read TGTGCCAGCAGCTCCGATGCGGGAGGAGCCAAAAACATTCAGTACTTC.

The chain employs TRBV27 and TRBJ1-5; tentatively, D is TRBD1 (5 bases). CDR3 length equals 15 residues. Germline CDR1 MNHEY, CDR2 SMNVEV (reference sequence). Trimming removed 5 bases at V and 3 bases at J, with 14 bases between. The CDR3 region is CASSPVGGANQPQHF. CDR3 nucleotides: TGTGCCAGCAGTCCGGTAGGAGGGGCCAATCAGCCCCAGCATTTT.

The chain carries TRBV19 and TRBJ2-6, with 10 bases lining up with TRBD1. With V trimmed by 7 bases and J by 2 bases, 8 bases remained unmatched. The length of the CDR3 is 17 residues. Looked up from germline, CDR1 is LNHDA and CDR2 is SQIVND (reference sequence). CDR3 residues: CASTARQGAAGANVLTF. DNA of the CDR3: TGTGCCAGTACGGCCCGACAGGGGGCCGCTGGGGCCAACGTCCTGACTTTC.

Comment on this clone: The junction departs from the called germline gene at one end, perhaps through a read error. The sample carries other DNA sequences with the same CDR3. This rearrangement joins TRBV7-2 to TRBJ2-5; 12 nucleotides align to TRBD2. CDR3 length: 14 residues. Germline assignment: CDR1 SGHTA and CDR2 FQGNSA. The CDR3 DNA follows: TGTGCCAGCAGCCTAGCGGGGGGGCAAGAGACCCAGTACTTC. Amino acids: CASSLAGGQETQYF.

V and J are TRBV28 and TRBJ1-4, with a possible D match to TRBD1 (5 bases). The CDR3 runs 16 residues. CDR1 MDHEN and CDR2 SYDVKM come from the germline V gene. Trimming took 4 bases from V and 5 from J, leaving 17 bases between them. CDR3 region: CASSSFRAGQNEKLFF. The CDR3, as DNA: TGTGCCAGCAGTTCCTTTCGGGCGGGGCAAAATGAAAAACTGTTTTTT.

This clone was detected only a few times. The chain has TRBV7-8 and TRBJ1-1, with D perhaps matching TRBD1 (6 bases). Between the trimmed V and J ends, which lost 4 bases and 2 bases, there was a span of 11 bases. CDR3 length: 14 amino acids. Looked up from germline, CDR1 is SGHVS and CDR2 is FQNEAQ. In DNA, the CDR3 is TGTGCCAGCAGCTCGCAGGGGCAAAACACTGAAGCTTTCTTT. As protein: CASSSQGQNTEAFF. Full variable domain (remainder filled in from reference TRBV7-8 and TRBJ1-1): GAGVSQSPRYKVAKRGQDVALRCDPISGHVSLFWYQQALGQGPEFLTYFQNEAQLDKSGLPSDRFFAERPEGSVSTLKIQRTQQEDSAVYLCASSSQGQNTEAFFGQGTRLTVV.

This clone showed up just a few times. This chain links TRBV7-9 with TRBJ1-2; 8 nucleotides match TRBD1. The CDR3 is 17 amino acids. V trimming: 3 bases; J trimming: 2 bases; junction bases outside the gene matches: 11. The germline gives CDR1 SEHNR, CDR2 FQNEAQ (reference sequence). This chain's CDR3 is CASSFTSAPGGNYGYTF. DNA of the CDR3: TGTGCCAGCAGCTTTACGTCCGCCCCAGGGGGCAACTATGGCTACACCTTC.

The V and J genes are TRBV4-3 and TRBJ1-2; no clear D gene. Germline V gene data show CDR1 as LGHNA and CDR2 as YSLEER. The V end lost 1 base, the J end lost 4 bases, and 10 bases lay between the germline ends. The CDR3 consists of 14 residues. The CDR3 DNA reads as TGCGCCAGCAGCCAAGCCGGGGTCGTCTATGGCTACACCTTC. Its protein is CASSQAGVVYGYTF.

The rearrangement joins TRBV7-8 to TRBJ1-2, with unresolved D. Germline V gives CDR1 SGHVS, CDR2 FQNEAQ. V was trimmed by 5 bases and J by 3 bases, leaving 13 bases between them. This CDR3 has 14 amino acids. CDR3 DNA sequence: TGTGCCAGCAGCCGAGAAGTGAGCGACTATGGCTACACCTTC. Translation: CASSREVSDYGYTF. Using reference TRBV7-8 and TRBJ1-2 for the parts outside the CDR3, the full variable domain is GAGVSQSPRYKVAKRGQDVALRCDPISGHVSLFWYQQALGQGPEFLTYFQNEAQLDKSGLPSDRFFAERPEGSVSTLKIQRTQQEDSAVYLCASSREVSDYGYTFGSGTRLTVV.

The chain has TRBV6-5 and TRBJ2-7, with 11 positions matching TRBD1. After removal of 0 bases from V and 5 bases from J, the junction contained 3 bases not matched to a gene. CDR1 and CDR2 from the germline V gene are MNHEY and SVGAGI. The CDR3 runs 15 residues. The CDR3 protein is CASSYSRTGGHEQYF. The CDR3 nucleotides are TGTGCCAGCAGTTACTCCCGGACAGGGGGCCACGAGCAGTACTTC.

The CDR3 DNA reads TGTGCCAGCAGCCAAGATTTCCTGGGTGGGACAGCCCAGTTAAGCACAGATACGCAGTATTTT. Its translation: CASSQDFLGGTAQLSTDTQYF. The chain employs TRBV3-1 (or the pseudogene TRBV3-2) and TRBJ2-3; 7 nucleotides line up with TRBD1. In germline, CDR1 is LGHDT, CDR2 YNNKEL (reference sequence). V trimming: 0 bases; J trimming: 0 bases; junction bases outside the gene matches: 18. The CDR3 consists of 21 residues.

For the CDR3, the DNA is TGTGCCAGCAGCTTAGATCGTGTATCCAACTATGGCTACACCTTC. Translation: CASSLDRVSNYGYTF. The chain couples TRBV11-2 to TRBJ1-2; D is ambiguous. The CDR3 is made up of 15 amino acids. Germline V gene data show CDR1 as SGHAT and CDR2 as FQNNGV. V dropped 0 bases and J dropped 2 bases, with 10 bases sitting between them.

The chain couples TRBV11-3 to TRBJ1-1; tentatively, D is TRBD1 (5 bases). The CDR3 loop spans 14 amino acids. Germline-derived CDR1 and CDR2 are SGHNT and YENEEA. Trimming took off 3 bases at V and 1 base at J, with 9 bases between the two ends. Written as DNA, the CDR3 is TGTGCCAGCAGCTTTTACGACAGGAACACTGAAGCTTTCTTT. Protein product: CASSFYDRNTEAFF.

This clone has a single count. This rearrangement joins TRBV19 to TRBJ2-5; 9 nucleotides match TRBD2. There are 13 residues in the CDR3. V was pared by 10 bases and J by 3 bases, with 6 bases of the junction left unmatched. The germline V gene encodes CDR1 LNHDA and CDR2 SQIVND (reference sequence). The CDR3 spells CATLGLAEETQYF. In DNA form, the CDR3 reads TGTGCCACCTTGGGACTAGCAGAAGAGACCCAGTACTTC.

The rearrangement links TRBV5-5 to TRBJ1-3; 10 nucleotides match TRBD1. This CDR3 has 16 amino acids. Germline V gene sequence: CDR1 SGHKS, CDR2 YYEKEE (reference sequence). Unmatched junction bases numbered 4, after V lost 0 bases and J lost 4 bases. Here the CDR3 reads CASSLVPGQGGNTIYF. DNA of the CDR3: TGTGCCAGCAGCTTGGTCCCGGGACAGGGGGGAAACACCATATATTTT.

The chain couples TRBV4-1 to TRBJ1-5, with D perhaps matching TRBD1 (5 bases). Trimming took 3 bases from V and 9 from J, leaving 12 bases between them. Germline loops: CDR1 MGHRA, CDR2 YSYEKL. This CDR3 contains 13 residues. The chain's CDR3 is CASSQASGGPQHF. CDR3 nucleotides: TGCGCCAGCAGCCAGGCCTCGGGGGGGCCCCAGCATTTT.

The chain combines TRBV19 with TRBJ1-2; 10 bases fit TRBD1. CDR1 is LNHDA, CDR2 SQIVND, per germline (reference sequence). The CDR3 spans 15 residues. V dropped 5 bases and J dropped 4; count of bases not matched to a gene: 7. The chain's CDR3 is CASSSTGGVGYGYTF. CDR3 coding DNA: TGTGCCAGTAGTTCGACAGGGGGCGTTGGCTATGGCTACACCTTC.

V and J are TRBV27 and TRBJ1-5; D might be TRBD1 (6 bases). Germline V gene sequence: CDR1 MNHEY, CDR2 SMNVEV (reference sequence). The CDR3 is 16 residues long. Trimming took 0 bases from V and 7 from J, leaving 16 bases between them. The CDR3 loop reads CASSLSPGQGSQPQHF. The CDR3 region has the DNA TGTGCCAGCAGTTTATCGCCTGGGCAGGGGAGCCAGCCCCAGCATTTT.

This chain uses TRBV6-5 with TRBJ2-1; unclear D gene. The CDR3 sequence is 13 residues long. Trimming stripped 6 bases from V and 0 bases from J, with 6 bases between. CDR1 MNHEY and CDR2 SVGAGI come from the germline V gene. The CDR3 here is CASRQSSYNEQFF. The CDR3, as DNA: TGTGCCAGCAGACAGAGCTCCTACAATGAGCAGTTCTTC.

This chain uses TRBV3-1 (or the pseudogene TRBV3-2) with TRBJ2-1; D might be TRBD2 (5 bases). Trimming took 0 bases from V and 0 from J, leaving 12 bases between them. In germline, CDR1 is LGHDT, CDR2 YNNKEL (reference sequence). CDR3 length: 17 amino acids. CDR3 region: CASSQDLLAASYNEQFF. The CDR3 DNA sequence: TGTGCCAGCAGCCAAGATCTCCTAGCTGCCTCCTACAATGAGCAGTTCTTC.

The rearrangement joins TRBV12-5 to TRBJ1-2; a weak D match, TRBD1 (5 bases). CDR1 is LGHNT and CDR2 is FRNRAP in the germline V gene. The CDR3 spans 14 residues. The germline V and J ends were trimmed by 4 bases and 5 bases, with 14 bases remaining between them. The CDR3 region is CASGSWGSGYGYTF. DNA for the CDR3: TGTGCTAGTGGTTCGTGGGGCTCCGGGTATGGCTACACCTTC.